This T cell receptor (beta chain) was obtained from a study of OX40 agonist ivuxolimab in advanced cancers. Looking at the study overall: With a range of roughly 20 to 80, age averaged 60 years, and 65% to 85% were male. Eligibility admitted prior anti-PD-1, anti-PD-L1 or anti-CTLA-4 therapy; 40% to 50% had some.

This table comes from immunoSEQ multiplex PCR, and its TCRdb copy is limited to in-frame clones, with some not included. In the table there are roughly 64,000 clones, 75% to 90% of which are singletons. The germline gives CDR1 SGHDT, CDR2 YYEEEE. This CDR3 comprises 17 residues. Trimming removed 3 bases at V and 4 bases at J, with 20 bases between. The sequencing here drew on CD4+ or CD8+ T cells sorted from blood, taken in a trial of the OX40 agonist ivuxolimab. J is TRBJ1-3 and V is TRBV5-6, with a possible D match to TRBD1 (6 bases). The TCR was taken from an adult with an advanced solid tumor such as melanoma, head and neck, liver or kidney cancer. CDR3 sequence reads: CASSSARRGLEGNTIYF. The CDR3 region has the DNA TGTGCCAGCAGCTCCGCCCGCAGGGGACTGGAGGGAAACACCATATATTTT. Drawing the rest from reference TRBV5-6 and TRBJ1-3, the complete variable domain is DAGVTQSPTHLIKTRGQQVTLRCSPKSGHDTVSWYQQALGQGPQFIFQYYEEEERQRGNFPDRFSGHQFPNYSSELNVNALLLGDSALYLCASSSARRGLEGNTIYFGEGSWLTVV.